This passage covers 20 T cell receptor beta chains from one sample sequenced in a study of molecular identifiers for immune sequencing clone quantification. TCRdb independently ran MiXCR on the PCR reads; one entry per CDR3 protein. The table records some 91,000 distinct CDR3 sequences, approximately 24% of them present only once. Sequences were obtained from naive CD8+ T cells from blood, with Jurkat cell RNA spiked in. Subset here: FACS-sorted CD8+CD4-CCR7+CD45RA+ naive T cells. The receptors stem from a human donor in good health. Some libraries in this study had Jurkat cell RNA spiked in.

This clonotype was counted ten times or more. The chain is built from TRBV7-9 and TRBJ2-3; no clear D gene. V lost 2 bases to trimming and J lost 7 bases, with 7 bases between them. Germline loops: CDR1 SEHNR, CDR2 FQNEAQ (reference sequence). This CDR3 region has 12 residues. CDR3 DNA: TGTGCCAGCAGCTTAATGGGAAATACGCAGTATTTT. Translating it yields CASSLMGNTQYF.

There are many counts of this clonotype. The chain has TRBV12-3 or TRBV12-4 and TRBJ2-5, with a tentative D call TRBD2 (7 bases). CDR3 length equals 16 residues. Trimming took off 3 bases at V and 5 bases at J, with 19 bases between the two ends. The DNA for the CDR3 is TGTGCCAGCAGTTTGATTGGGGGGGCGCATATGGAGACCCAGTACTTC. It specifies CASSLIGGAHMETQYF.

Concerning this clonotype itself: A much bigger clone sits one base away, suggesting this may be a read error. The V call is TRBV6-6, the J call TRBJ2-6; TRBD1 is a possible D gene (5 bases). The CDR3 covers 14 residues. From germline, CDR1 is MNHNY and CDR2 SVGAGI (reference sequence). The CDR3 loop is CASLEFAGANVLSF. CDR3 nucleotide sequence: TGTGCCAGTCTCGAGTTCGCTGGGGCCAACGTCCTGTCTTTC.

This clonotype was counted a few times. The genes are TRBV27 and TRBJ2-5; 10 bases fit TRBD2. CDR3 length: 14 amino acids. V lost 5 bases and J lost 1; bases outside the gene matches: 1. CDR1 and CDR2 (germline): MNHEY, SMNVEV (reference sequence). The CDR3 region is CASSGTSVQETQYF. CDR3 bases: TGTGCCAGCAGTGGGACTAGCGTCCAAGAGACCCAGTACTTC.

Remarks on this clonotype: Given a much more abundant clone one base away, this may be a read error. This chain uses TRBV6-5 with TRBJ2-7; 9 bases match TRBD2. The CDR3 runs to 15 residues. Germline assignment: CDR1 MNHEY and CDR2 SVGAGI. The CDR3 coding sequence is TGTGCCAGCGGTTACTCGGCGGGGGGGCACTACGAGCAGTACTTC. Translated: CASGYSAGGHYEQYF.

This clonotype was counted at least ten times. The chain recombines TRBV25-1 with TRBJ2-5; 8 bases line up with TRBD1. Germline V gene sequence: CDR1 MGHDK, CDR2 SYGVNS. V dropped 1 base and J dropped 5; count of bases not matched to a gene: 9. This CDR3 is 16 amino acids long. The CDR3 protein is CASSEWRDRGVETQYF. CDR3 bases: TGTGCCAGCAGTGAATGGCGTGACAGGGGTGTTGAGACCCAGTACTTC.

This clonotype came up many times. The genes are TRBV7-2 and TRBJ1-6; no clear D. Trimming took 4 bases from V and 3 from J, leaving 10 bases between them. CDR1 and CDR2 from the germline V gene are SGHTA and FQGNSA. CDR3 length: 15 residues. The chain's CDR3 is CASSWGTNYNSPLHF. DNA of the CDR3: TGTGCCAGCAGCTGGGGAACAAACTATAATTCACCCCTCCACTTT.

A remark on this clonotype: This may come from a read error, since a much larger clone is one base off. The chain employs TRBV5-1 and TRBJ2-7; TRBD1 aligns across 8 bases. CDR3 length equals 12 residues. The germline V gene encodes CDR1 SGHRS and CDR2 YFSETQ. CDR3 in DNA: TGCGCCAGCGGCTTAGGGACAGGCTGGCAGTACTTC. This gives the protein CASGLGTGWQYF. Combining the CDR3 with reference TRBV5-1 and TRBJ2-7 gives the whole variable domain KAGVTQTPRYLIKTRGQQVTLSCSPISGHRSVSWYQQTPGQGLQFLFEYFSETQRNKGNFPGRFSGRQFSNSRSEMNVSTLELGDSALYLCASGLGTGWQYFGPGTRLTVT.

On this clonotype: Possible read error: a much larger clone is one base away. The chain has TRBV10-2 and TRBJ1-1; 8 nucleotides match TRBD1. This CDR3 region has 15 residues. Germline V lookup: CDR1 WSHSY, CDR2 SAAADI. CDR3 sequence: CASRDRPKMNTGAFF. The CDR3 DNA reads TGCGCCAGTAGGGACAGGCCAAAAATGAACACTGGAGCTTTCTTT.

CDR3 amino acids: CASSQDKGFLYEQYF. Written as DNA, the CDR3 is TGCGCCAGCAGCCAAGATAAAGGTTTTCTCTACGAGCAGTACTTC. V and J are TRBV4-1 and TRBJ2-7; D remains unclear. Germline V gene sequence: CDR1 MGHRA, CDR2 YSYEKL. The germline V and J ends were trimmed by 0 bases and 3 bases, with 12 bases remaining between them. This CDR3 has 15 amino acids.

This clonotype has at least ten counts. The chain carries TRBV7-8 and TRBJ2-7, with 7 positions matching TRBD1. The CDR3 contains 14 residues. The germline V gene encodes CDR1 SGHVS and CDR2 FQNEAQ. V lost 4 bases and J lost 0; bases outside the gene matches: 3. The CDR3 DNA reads TGTGCCAGCAGCTCGGCAGGGGGCTCCTACGAGCAGTACTTC. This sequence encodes CASSSAGGSYEQYF.

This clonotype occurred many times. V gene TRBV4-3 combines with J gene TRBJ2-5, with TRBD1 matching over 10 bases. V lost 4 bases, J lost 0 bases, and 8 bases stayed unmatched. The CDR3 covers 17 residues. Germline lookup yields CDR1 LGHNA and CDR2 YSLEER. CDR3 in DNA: TGCGCCAGCAGCCTCCGTGGACAGGGGGAGTACCAAGAGACCCAGTACTTC. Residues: CASSLRGQGEYQETQYF.

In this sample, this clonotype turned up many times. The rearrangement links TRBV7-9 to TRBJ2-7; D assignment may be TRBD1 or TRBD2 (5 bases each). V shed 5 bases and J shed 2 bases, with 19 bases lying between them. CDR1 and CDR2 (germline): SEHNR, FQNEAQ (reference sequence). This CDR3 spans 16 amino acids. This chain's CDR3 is CASSAFNEGPTYEQYF. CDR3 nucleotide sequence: TGTGCCAGCAGCGCTTTTAACGAGGGGCCAACCTACGAGCAGTACTTC.

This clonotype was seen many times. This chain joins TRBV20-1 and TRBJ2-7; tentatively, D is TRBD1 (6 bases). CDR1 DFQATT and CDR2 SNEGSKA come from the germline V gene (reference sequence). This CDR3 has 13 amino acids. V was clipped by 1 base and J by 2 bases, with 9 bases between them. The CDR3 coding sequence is TGCAGTGCTAGAGGCACAGGGACCTACGAGCAGTACTTC. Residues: CSARGTGTYEQYF.

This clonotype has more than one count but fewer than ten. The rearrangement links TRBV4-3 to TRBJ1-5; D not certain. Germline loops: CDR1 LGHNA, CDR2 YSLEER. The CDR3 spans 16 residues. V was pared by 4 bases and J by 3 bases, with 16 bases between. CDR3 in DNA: TGCGCCAGCAGCCCAAGGTATAGTGAACCCAATCAGCCCCAGCATTTT. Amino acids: CASSPRYSEPNQPQHF.

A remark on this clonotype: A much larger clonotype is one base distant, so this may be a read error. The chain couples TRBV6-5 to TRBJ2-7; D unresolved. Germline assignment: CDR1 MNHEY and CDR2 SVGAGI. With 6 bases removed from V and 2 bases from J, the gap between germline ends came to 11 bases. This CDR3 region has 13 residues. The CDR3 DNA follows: TGTGCCAGCAGAGACATTGTAGCCTACGAGCAGTACTTC. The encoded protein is CASRDIVAYEQYF.

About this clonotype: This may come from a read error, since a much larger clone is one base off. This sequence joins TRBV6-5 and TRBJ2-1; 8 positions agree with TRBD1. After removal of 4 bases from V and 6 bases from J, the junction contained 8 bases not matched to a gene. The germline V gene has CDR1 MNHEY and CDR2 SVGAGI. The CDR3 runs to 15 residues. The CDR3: CASSFGTGPCNEQFF. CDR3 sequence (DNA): TGTGCCAGCAGTTTCGGGACAGGTCCCTGCAATGAGCAGTTCTTC.

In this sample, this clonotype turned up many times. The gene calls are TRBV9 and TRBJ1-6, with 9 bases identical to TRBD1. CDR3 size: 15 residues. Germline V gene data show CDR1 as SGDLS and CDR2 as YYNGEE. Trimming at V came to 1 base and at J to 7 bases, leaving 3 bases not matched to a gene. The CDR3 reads CASSVRDRANSPLHF. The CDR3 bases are TGTGCCAGCAGCGTAAGGGACAGGGCAAATTCACCCCTCCACTTT.

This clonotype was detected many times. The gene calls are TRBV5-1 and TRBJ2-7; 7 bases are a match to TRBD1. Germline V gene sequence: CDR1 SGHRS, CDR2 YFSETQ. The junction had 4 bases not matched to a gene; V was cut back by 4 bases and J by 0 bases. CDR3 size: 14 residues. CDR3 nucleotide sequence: TGCGCCAGCAGCCCCGGGGACAGCTCCTACGAGCAGTACTTC. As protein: CASSPGDSSYEQYF.

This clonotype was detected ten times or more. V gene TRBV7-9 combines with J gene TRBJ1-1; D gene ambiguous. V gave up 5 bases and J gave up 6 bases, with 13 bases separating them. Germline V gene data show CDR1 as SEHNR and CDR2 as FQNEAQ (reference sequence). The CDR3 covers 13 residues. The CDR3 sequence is CASSQTPPAEAFF. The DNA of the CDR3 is TGTGCCAGCAGCCAGACACCTCCGGCTGAAGCTTTCTTT.